A single count supports the clone carrying this T cell receptor (beta chain). Its specificity is not known. Germline-derived CDR1 and CDR2 are SNHLY and FYNNEI. The CDR3 length is 14 residues. Losses at the gene ends were 4 bases for V and 7 bases for J; bases not matched to a gene: 7. Healthy adults negative for HIV, lacking recent acute infections or vaccinations, served as donors. Libraries were prepared by immunoSEQ multiplex PCR; TCRdb keeps only in-frame clonotypes and omits some of them. The sample lists roughly 1,500,000 clones; under 99% were seen once. This record comes from a study of shared clonotypes between healthy human individuals. Findings of the study overall: Naive subsets typically showed greater estimated richness than memory subsets. Large sequencing depth failed to make sorted-subset sequencing complete, rarefaction showed.

The clonotype comes from a man younger than 45 in good health. V and J are TRBV2 and TRBJ2-7, with TRBD1 matching 10 bases. Sequencing was performed on naive CD4+ T cells sorted from blood. Regarding subset: CD45RA+ positively selected. The CDR3 bases are TGTGCCAGCAGTGTCCGACAGGGGGCTGCTGAGCAGTACTTC. Translating it yields CASSVRQGAAEQYF.